One and the same sample provided the 8 T cell receptor beta chains below, sequenced in a study of cytotoxic CD8 clonotypes in ibrutinib-treated CLL. Here immunoSEQ multiplex PCR was the method, and the copy in TCRdb shows in-frame clones only, minus some. The data contain 250,000 or so clones, 60% to 75% of them singletons. This specimen consisted of PBMCs, obtained after 24 months of ibrutinib treatment. The receptors were sampled from a human donor with chronic lymphocytic leukemia.

The chain employs TRBV5-1 and TRBJ1-1; D unclear. Per the germline V gene, CDR1 is SGHRS and CDR2 is YFSETQ. The CDR3 length is 13 residues. V dropped 3 bases and J dropped 7 bases, with 13 bases sitting between them. CDR3 DNA sequence: TGCGCCAGCAGCTCTGGCGGGAAGATTGAAGCTTTCTTT. Its protein is CASSSGGKIEAFF. Together with reference TRBV5-1 and TRBJ1-1, the CDR3 gives the full variable domain: KAGVTQTPRYLIKTRGQQVTLSCSPISGHRSVSWYQQTPGQGLQFLFEYFSETQRNKGNFPGRFSGRQFSNSRSEMNVSTLELGDSALYLCASSSGGKIEAFFGQGTRLTVV.

This clone showed up just once. The J gene is TRBJ2-1, the V gene TRBV11-2, with 7 bases that match TRBD1. Germline V gene sequence: CDR1 SGHAT, CDR2 FQNNGV. The CDR3 consists of 17 residues. Trimming cost V 4 bases and J 4 bases; bases outside gene matches: 13. The CDR3 loop reads CASSSGQVFFGYNEQFF. The DNA for the CDR3 is TGTGCCAGCAGCTCAGGACAGGTATTTTTTGGGTACAATGAGCAGTTCTTC.

The gene calls are TRBV7-2 and TRBJ1-3; D gene ambiguous. The CDR3 length is 13 residues. V was clipped by 5 bases and J by 8 bases, with 13 bases between them. Germline lookup yields CDR1 SGHTA and CDR2 FQGNSA. The CDR3 sequence: CASSMDLVHTIYF. The DNA of the CDR3 is TGTGCCAGCAGCATGGACCTTGTACACACCATATATTTT. Drawing the rest from reference TRBV7-2 and TRBJ1-3, the complete variable domain is GAGVSQSPSNKVTEKGKDVELRCDPISGHTALYWYRQSLGQGLEFLIYFQGNSAPDKSGLPSDRFSAERTGGSVSTLTIQRTQQEDSAVYLCASSMDLVHTIYFGEGSWLTVV.

The V and J genes are TRBV6-6 and TRBJ2-2, with D possibly TRBD2 on 5 matching bases. Germline V lookup: CDR1 MNHNY, CDR2 SVGAGI (reference sequence). The V end was cut by 3 bases, the J end by 7 bases, with 9 bases between. This CDR3 has 13 residues. The CDR3 DNA sequence: TGTGCCAGCAGTTATTTACGGGGCGGGGAGCTGTTTTTT. Amino acid sequence: CASSYLRGGELFF.

This chain connects TRBV18 to TRBJ1-2, with D unresolved. This CDR3 spans 12 amino acids. Deletions cut 3 bases from V and 3 bases from J, with 5 bases between. From germline, CDR1 is KGHSH and CDR2 LQKENI. CDR3 DNA sequence: TGTGCCAGCTCACCGAGGGACTATGGCTACACCTTC. Translating gives CASSPRDYGYTF.

The chain has TRBV4-3 and TRBJ2-7, with TRBD1 as a possible D gene (5 bases). Germline CDR1 is LGHNA and CDR2 is YSLEER. The CDR3 spans 14 residues. V was trimmed by 4 bases and J by 2 bases, leaving 12 bases between them. Written as DNA, the CDR3 is TGCGCCAGCAGCCCCGGATCAGGGCCCTACGAGCAGTACTTC. This gives the protein CASSPGSGPYEQYF.

The chain couples TRBV10-3 to TRBJ2-7; D not certain. Germline values: CDR1 ENHRY, CDR2 SYGVKD. The CDR3 is made up of 11 amino acids. Trimming left V 8 bases short and J 5 bases short, with 10 bases between. The CDR3 sequence is CAIRRFDEQYF. CDR3 in DNA: TGTGCCATCCGTAGGTTCGACGAGCAGTACTTC.

A few counts support this clone. The V call is TRBV14, the J call TRBJ2-7; TRBD1 matches 11 bases. V was pared by 4 bases and J by 2 bases, with 4 bases of the junction left unmatched. There are 15 residues in the CDR3. Looked up from germline, CDR1 is SGHDN and CDR2 is FVKESK. DNA for the CDR3: TGTGCCAGCAGCCTGCCGGACAGGGGGCCCTACGAGCAGTACTTC. It encodes CASSLPDRGPYEQYF.